Below, one T cell receptor beta chain is given with its context. The antigen is unknown. The genes and germline here are from mouse. Time point defined: mouse harvest day 7 after allogeneic transplant. Each mouse received 10^7 T-cell-depleted marrow cells plus 10^6 splenic CD5+ T cells by tail vein. This record belongs to a study of tissue T cells after allogeneic stem cell transplantation. Study observations and caveats: In patients and mice, blood and spleen missed much of tissue repertoire.

Produced via immunoSEQ multiplex PCR; TCRdb's table is partial and in-frame only. This sample has around 7,500 clones, with approximately 50% found just once. This TCR was recovered from a female BALB/c mouse given C57BL/6 T cells with graft-versus-host disease after an allogeneic hematopoietic cell transplant. Sequencing was done on a sample of gut tissue.

Partial CDR3 DNA: TGTGCCAGCAGCCAAGGGGGCGGGGGTGCAGAAACGCTGTAT. Translating gives CASSQGGGGAETLY. The whole CDR3 sequence reads CASSQGGGGAETLYF. The chain has TRBV2 and TRBJ2-3, with D perhaps given as TRBD1 or TRBD2 (5 bases each). The sequence runs out 1 residue before the end of the CDR3; the remainder is reconstructed from the germline J gene. From germline, CDR1 is LGHNA and CDR2 YSYQKL. The CDR3 length is 15 residues. Trimming removed 1 base from V and 1 base from J, with 9 bases in between.